This T cell receptor beta chain emerged from a study of blood T cell repertoires in COVID-19. At the level of the study: PBMCs, B-cell-depleted T cells, or T cells were the source of the cDNA or gDNA that made up the material.

Assay: immunoSEQ multiplex PCR; the TCRdb copy retains only in-frame clones and omits some. The table includes some 150,000 clones, nearly 85% detected once. This CDR3 contains 15 residues. The junction had 4 bases not matched to a gene; V was cut back by 1 base and J by 5 bases. Germline V lookup: CDR1 SGHRS, CDR2 YFSETQ. The receptor comes from a human donor in a cohort sampled during active COVID-19. The V and J genes are TRBV5-1 and TRBJ2-2, with 8 positions matching TRBD2. Sequenced input: peripheral blood. Here the CDR3 DNA reads TGCGCCAGCAGCTTGCAGGGACTAGGGACCGGGGAGCTGTTTTTT. Amino acid sequence: CASSLQGLGTGELFF.